The 29 T cell receptor beta chains given below trace back to one sample, sequenced in a study of identical twins. TCRdb fed the 5' RACE reads into MiXCR, producing one record per CDR3 protein. The sample comprises 460,000 or so distinct CDR3 sequences, approximately 14% of which are singletons, and roughly 0.5% rests with the top ten. The same sample was also used in a study of yellow fever vaccine responses in identical twins.

The specimen sequenced was CD4+ T cells sorted from blood. These receptors originate from a woman between 18 and 29 years old in good health.

The V and J genes are TRBV19 and TRBJ2-1; tentatively, D is TRBD1 (6 bases). CDR1 LNHDA and CDR2 SQIVND come from the germline V gene (reference sequence). This CDR3 has 14 amino acids. Trimming took 6 bases from V and 8 from J, leaving 17 bases between them. In nucleotides, the CDR3 is TGTGCCAGTAGGAGGGGGAAAAGGATTGATGAGCAGTTCTTC. This gives the protein CASRRGKRIDEQFF.

The chain employs TRBV5-1 and TRBJ2-3; TRBD1 might be the D (5 bases). This CDR3 region has 14 residues. V gave up 5 bases and J gave up 8 bases, with 18 bases separating them. The germline gives CDR1 SGHRS, CDR2 YFSETQ. The CDR3 is CASRSGQGFGTQYF. CDR3 bases: TGCGCCAGCAGGAGTGGGCAGGGATTTGGTACGCAGTATTTT.

This clonotype was observed a handful of times. The chain recombines TRBV4-2 with TRBJ1-5, with D possibly matching TRBD1 (5 bases). The germline V gene has CDR1 LGHNA and CDR2 YNFKEQ. Trimming left V 0 bases short and J 7 bases short, with 13 bases between. The CDR3 is made up of 15 amino acids. CDR3 loop: CASSQDPRTLQPQHF. In DNA form, the CDR3 reads TGTGCCAGCAGCCAAGATCCTCGGACATTACAGCCCCAGCATTTT.

The chain is built from TRBV20-1 and TRBJ2-7; D perhaps matches TRBD2 (6 bases). Trimming shortened V by 3 bases and J by 7 bases, and 16 bases separated the two germline ends. The germline gives CDR1 DFQATT, CDR2 SNEGSKA (reference sequence). This CDR3 has 13 residues. As DNA, the CDR3 is TGCAGTGCTAGTGTAGCGGTAGGGAGGGAGCAGTACTTC. Protein: CSASVAVGREQYF.

The chain has TRBV19 and TRBJ2-5, with D hard to call. Between the trimmed V and J ends, which lost 0 bases and 2 bases, there was a span of 16 bases. Germline V lookup: CDR1 LNHDA, CDR2 SQIVND (reference sequence). This CDR3 comprises 17 residues. CDR3 residues: CASSIDLRRSGQETQYF. CDR3 in DNA: TGTGCCAGTAGTATAGATCTTCGGAGATCTGGACAAGAGACCCAGTACTTC.

The V call is TRBV7-2, the J call TRBJ2-3; 7 nucleotides line up with TRBD2. From germline, CDR1 is SGHTA and CDR2 FQGNSA. This CDR3 is built from 18 residues. After removal of 0 bases from V and 6 bases from J, the junction contained 15 bases not matched to a gene. The chain's CDR3 is CASSLAKLAPNPNDTQYF. The CDR3 DNA sequence: TGTGCCAGCAGCTTAGCCAAACTAGCGCCAAACCCTAACGATACGCAGTATTTT.

The chain couples TRBV12-3 or TRBV12-4 to TRBJ1-6, with a possible D match to TRBD1 (6 bases). Trimming stripped 6 bases from V and 8 bases from J, with 8 bases between. The length of the CDR3 is 12 residues. The CDR3 loop is CASRDRHSPLHF. In DNA, the CDR3 is TGTGCCAGCAGAGACAGGCATTCACCCCTCCACTTT.

This clonotype was seen many times. The chain joins TRBV12-3 or TRBV12-4 to TRBJ2-2, with no clear D. There are 15 residues in the CDR3. With 3 bases removed from V and 1 base from J, the gap between germline ends came to 9 bases. CDR3 bases: TGTGCCAGCAGTTTTAACGGGCTGAACACCGGGGAGCTGTTTTTT. It yields the protein CASSFNGLNTGELFF.

Remarks on this clonotype: Mismatch with germline at one junction end may stem from a read error. The chain joins TRBV11-2 to TRBJ1-1; no firm D call. This CDR3 is 14 amino acids long. Germline values: CDR1 SGHAT, CDR2 FQNNGV. CDR3 nucleotides: TGTGCCAACAGCCATAATCACTTGAACACTGAAGCTTTCTTT. Amino acid sequence: CANSHNHLNTEAFF. Complete variable domain (other parts from reference TRBV11-2 and TRBJ1-1): EAGVAQSPRYKIIEKRQSVAFWCNPISGHATLYWYQQILGQGPKLLIQFQNNGVVDDSQLPKDRFSAERLKGVDSTLKIQPAKLEDSAVYLCANSHNHLNTEAFFGQGTRLTVV.

In this sample, this clonotype turned up once. The chain carries TRBV6-5 and TRBJ2-5, with D possibly TRBD2 on 6 matching bases. This CDR3 has 16 residues. The germline CDR1 and CDR2 sequences are MNHEY and SVGAGI. With 7 bases removed from V and 5 bases from J, the gap between germline ends came to 23 bases. CDR3 in DNA: TGTGCCAGCACTTCCTTCCCCGGAGGGCGGAGGGAGACCCAGTACTTC. Residues: CASTSFPGGRRETQYF.

This clonotype came up a few times. This rearrangement joins TRBV28 to TRBJ2-1; TRBD1 agrees at 9 bases. J was trimmed by 5 bases and V by 5 bases; bases with no gene match: 10. The CDR3 runs 16 residues. Germline V CDR1 and CDR2: MDHEN, SYDVKM. This chain's CDR3 is CASSPGDRVKNNEQFF. In DNA, the CDR3 is TGTGCCAGCAGTCCGGGGGACAGGGTGAAGAACAATGAGCAGTTCTTC.

This clonotype was seen at least ten times. This rearrangement joins TRBV12-3 or TRBV12-4 to TRBJ2-2; possibly TRBD2 for D (5 bases). The CDR3 length is 16 residues. Between the trimmed V and J ends, which lost 3 bases and 1 base, there was a span of 12 bases. CDR3 amino acids: CASSLRLEGNTGELFF. CDR3 in DNA: TGTGCCAGCAGTTTGCGGCTAGAGGGGAACACCGGGGAGCTGTTTTTT.

This clonotype came up a few times. The V gene is TRBV27, the J gene TRBJ2-4; no firm D call. V was pared by 7 bases and J by 8 bases, with 9 bases between. This CDR3 spans 11 amino acids. From germline, CDR1 is MNHEY and CDR2 SMNVEV (reference sequence). The CDR3 spells CASTGGYIQYF. The CDR3 nucleotides read TGTGCCAGCACCGGTGGTTACATTCAGTACTTC.

The table lists this clonotype with a few counts. The DNA of the CDR3 is TGTGCCAGCAGTGAATGGGCGGCGAACTACGAGCAGTACTTC. Translating gives CASSEWAANYEQYF. This rearrangement joins TRBV25-1 to TRBJ2-7; D uncertain. Germline-derived CDR1 and CDR2 are MGHDK and SYGVNS. The length of the CDR3 is 14 residues. Between the trimmed V and J ends, which lost 1 base and 3 bases, there was a span of 10 bases.

This sequence joins TRBV7-8 and TRBJ1-2; D remains ambiguous. CDR1 and CDR2 (germline): SGHVS, FQNEAQ. This CDR3 has 14 residues. V shed 5 bases and J shed 1 base, with 11 bases lying between them. The CDR3 DNA follows: TGTGCCAGCAGCCCCCCGGGGTTTAACTATGGCTACACCTTC. It specifies CASSPPGFNYGYTF.

This clonotype was observed a few times. The V call is TRBV5-1, the J call TRBJ1-1; D not certain. V dropped 0 bases and J dropped 1 base, with 7 bases sitting between them. This CDR3 is built from 14 residues. CDR1 and CDR2 from the germline V gene are SGHRS and YFSETQ. The CDR3 is CASSLDWSNTEAFF. The CDR3, as DNA: TGCGCCAGCAGCTTGGACTGGTCGAACACTGAAGCTTTCTTT.

This chain uses TRBV4-1 with TRBJ2-7; possible D gene TRBD1, 6 bases. CDR3 size: 14 residues. CDR1 and CDR2 (germline): MGHRA, YSYEKL. The germline V and J ends were trimmed by 2 bases and 3 bases, with 11 bases remaining between them. CDR3 sequence (DNA): TGCGCCAGCAGCCAATTCCAGGGGATCTACGAGCAGTACTTC. Translating it yields CASSQFQGIYEQYF.

With regard to this clonotype: Sequence at one end of the junction differs from germline and may be a read error. J is TRBJ2-7 and V is TRBV11-2; D unclear. This CDR3 has 14 amino acids. Germline-derived CDR1 and CDR2 are SGHAT and FQNNGV. The CDR3 protein is CASILDRSFYEQYF. The CDR3 DNA follows: TGTGCCAGCATCTTAGATCGCAGTTTCTACGAGCAGTACTTC.

This chain uses TRBV3-1 with TRBJ1-1; D not certain. With 1 base removed from V and 6 bases from J, the gap between germline ends came to 3 bases. The CDR3 runs to 11 residues. In germline, CDR1 is LGHDT, CDR2 YNNKEL (reference sequence). CDR3 loop: CASSQVSEAFF. In DNA, the CDR3 is TGTGCCAGCAGCCAAGTCTCTGAAGCTTTCTTT.

This clonotype was observed a handful of times. This chain uses TRBV28 with TRBJ2-5; unclear D gene. Germline CDR1 and CDR2: MDHEN and SYDVKM. Trimming left V 2 bases short and J 1 base short, with 14 bases between. The CDR3 is 16 residues long. CDR3 loop: CASSLPGRTLQETQYF. For the CDR3, the DNA is TGTGCCAGCAGTTTACCCGGGCGAACTCTCCAAGAGACCCAGTACTTC.

This chain connects TRBV27 to TRBJ2-7, with TRBD2 identical over 11 bases. This CDR3 is built from 14 residues. The V and J ends lost 6 bases and 3 bases, in that order; junction bases with no gene match: 4. Germline assignment: CDR1 MNHEY and CDR2 SMNVEV (reference sequence). In DNA, the CDR3 is TGTGCCAGCAGCTTACTAGCGGGGGACTACGAGCAGTACTTC. It translates to CASSLLAGDYEQYF.

This clonotype was picked up a small number of times. The genes are TRBV7-2 and TRBJ2-5, with TRBD2 matching 13 bases. CDR1 is SGHTA and CDR2 is FQGNSA in the germline V gene. The V and J ends lost 2 bases and 4 bases, in that order; junction bases with no gene match: 4. This CDR3 comprises 16 residues. CDR3 in amino acids: CASSLFRLAGGETQYF. The CDR3 nucleotides are TGTGCCAGCAGCTTATTCCGACTAGCGGGAGGAGAGACCCAGTACTTC.

The chain recombines TRBV7-2 with TRBJ1-2; D is undetermined. The germline gives CDR1 SGHTA, CDR2 FQGNSA. The CDR3 has 13 residues. V was clipped by 7 bases and J by 3 bases, with 12 bases between them. CDR3 sequence reads: CASTLSTYYGYTF. In DNA form, the CDR3 reads TGTGCCAGCACCCTCTCGACGTACTATGGCTACACCTTC.

This clonotype was counted only a few times. V usage is TRBV29-1 and J usage is TRBJ1-1; TRBD1 agrees at 9 bases. This CDR3 is 13 amino acids long. With 7 bases clipped from V and 7 bases from J, the junction kept 10 bases outside the gene matches. Germline V gene lookup returns CDR1 SQVTM and CDR2 ANQGSEA. The CDR3, as DNA: TGCAGCGCTATGGGACAGGGTGCGGGTGAAGCTTTCTTT. Its translation: CSAMGQGAGEAFF.

In this sample, this clonotype turned up once. The chain is built from TRBV11-2 and TRBJ2-6; D unclear. Deletions cut 3 bases from V and 1 base from J, with 4 bases between. CDR1 and CDR2 (germline): SGHAT, FQNNGV. This CDR3 has 14 amino acids. CDR3 bases: TGTGCCAGCAGCTTTCGATCTGGGGCCAACGTCCTGACTTTC. Protein product: CASSFRSGANVLTF.

The V and J genes are TRBV15 and TRBJ2-3, with a weak D call TRBD2 (6 bases). There are 17 residues in the CDR3. The V gene's germline CDR1 is LNHNV and CDR2 YYDKDF (reference sequence). The V end lost 2 bases, the J end lost 1 base, and 16 bases lay between the germline ends. The CDR3 region is CATSRHTVGGGTDTQYF. CDR3 nucleotides: TGTGCCACCAGCAGACATACGGTTGGCGGGGGCACAGATACGCAGTATTTT.

This clonotype has a handful of counts. The V call is TRBV5-1, the J call TRBJ2-4, with 13 bases fitting TRBD2. The V segment lost 2 bases and the J segment 7 bases; nucleotides outside the gene matches: 3. CDR1 is SGHRS and CDR2 is YFSETQ in the germline V gene. The CDR3 contains 15 residues. In DNA, the CDR3 is TGCGCCAGCAGCTTTGGGACTAGCGGGACGAACATTCAGTACTTC. Translated, it gives CASSFGTSGTNIQYF.

This clonotype was detected only a few times. V gene TRBV28 combines with J gene TRBJ2-3; 8 positions match TRBD2. The junction had 5 bases not matched to a gene; V was cut back by 7 bases and J by 2 bases. The CDR3 contains 14 residues. In germline, CDR1 is MDHEN, CDR2 SYDVKM. In DNA, the CDR3 is TGTGCCAGCATGGGCGGGGGGCCCACAGATACGCAGTATTTT. It yields the protein CASMGGGPTDTQYF.

There are a few counts of this clonotype. The rearrangement links TRBV29-1 to TRBJ2-1, with a tentative D call TRBD1 (6 bases). Trimming stripped 0 bases from V and 4 bases from J, with 19 bases between. CDR1 SQVTM and CDR2 ANQGSEA come from the germline V gene. The CDR3 is 17 amino acids. As DNA, the CDR3 is TGCAGCGTTGAAGATCCTAGAGTGGGGGCGGAGTACAATGAGCAGTTCTTC. It yields the protein CSVEDPRVGAEYNEQFF.